This passage covers 20 T cell receptor beta chains from one sample sequenced in a study of blood T cell repertoires in COVID-19. Assay: immunoSEQ multiplex PCR; the TCRdb copy retains only in-frame clones and omits some. The data contain about 160,000 clones, just under 90% of them singletons. The sequenced material came from peripheral blood. Receptor source: a woman in her seventies with COVID-19, enrolled during active disease.

CDR3 nucleotides: TGTGCCAGCAGCACCGACAGCTCTGGAAACACCATATATTTT. Protein product: CASSTDSSGNTIYF. This sequence joins TRBV28 and TRBJ1-3, with a possible D match to TRBD1 (5 bases). This CDR3 region has 14 residues. The germline V gene encodes CDR1 MDHEN and CDR2 SYDVKM. Trimming left V 6 bases short and J 0 bases short, with 9 bases between.

This sequence joins TRBV28 and TRBJ2-1; D not certain. The germline CDR1 and CDR2 sequences are MDHEN and SYDVKM. The germline V and J ends were trimmed by 7 bases and 7 bases, with 20 bases remaining between them. CDR3 size: 15 residues. This chain's CDR3 is CASTSFPRSFNEQFF. The CDR3, as DNA: TGTGCCAGCACCTCCTTCCCCCGAAGCTTTAATGAGCAGTTCTTC.

This clone was counted only a few times. The V call is TRBV5-1, the J call TRBJ2-6, with D maybe TRBD2 (5 bases). The CDR3 has 16 amino acids. Germline V gene lookup returns CDR1 SGHRS and CDR2 YFSETQ. V lost 0 bases, J lost 1 base, and 8 bases lay in between. CDR3 sequence reads: CASSLAEGSGANVLTF. As DNA, the CDR3 is TGCGCCAGCAGCTTGGCTGAGGGATCTGGGGCCAACGTCCTGACTTTC.

The chain has TRBV5-1 and TRBJ2-1; TRBD1 is a possible D gene (6 bases). The length of the CDR3 is 13 residues. V was trimmed by 3 bases and J by 8 bases, leaving 12 bases between them. From germline, CDR1 is SGHRS and CDR2 YFSETQ. The CDR3 sequence is CASSSGDGDEQFF. The CDR3 nucleotides read TGCGCCAGCAGCTCAGGGGATGGGGATGAGCAGTTCTTC.

The chain combines TRBV5-6 with TRBJ2-3; TRBD2 matches at 8 bases. The CDR3 has 15 residues. With V trimmed by 5 bases and J by 3 bases, 8 bases remained unmatched. CDR1 SGHDT and CDR2 YYEEEE come from the germline V gene. CDR3 region: CASSPLGGGTDTQYF. The CDR3 DNA sequence: TGTGCCAGCAGTCCGCTGGGCGGGGGGACAGATACGCAGTATTTT.

This clone was seen only a few times. This rearrangement joins TRBV6-6 to TRBJ1-2, with 8 positions matching TRBD1. Germline trimming cut 4 bases from V and 6 bases from J; bases unmatched to any gene: 7. CDR3 length: 14 amino acids. Germline V gives CDR1 MNHNY, CDR2 SVGAGI (reference sequence). CDR3 sequence reads: CASSLPTGEDGYTF. CDR3 DNA: TGTGCCAGCAGTTTACCGACAGGGGAGGATGGCTACACCTTC.

This clone appeared a single time. The V and J genes are TRBV24-1 and TRBJ2-6, with D unclear. From germline, CDR1 is KGHDR and CDR2 SFDVKD. This CDR3 has 15 residues. V lost 0 bases and J lost 3, with 5 bases in between. In DNA, the CDR3 is TGTGCCACCAGTGATTTGCGGAGTGGGGCCAACGTCCTGACTTTC. This encodes CATSDLRSGANVLTF.

The chain uses TRBV2 and TRBJ1-5, with D maybe TRBD1 (5 bases). V lost 6 bases to trimming and J lost 3 bases, with 15 bases between them. The germline V gene encodes CDR1 SNHLY and CDR2 FYNNEI. The length of the CDR3 is 15 residues. The DNA for the CDR3 is TGTGCCAGCAGACCCAGGGCAGGGAACAATCAGCCCCAGCATTTT. Translation gives CASRPRAGNNQPQHF.

Only one count was recorded for this clone. The CDR3 bases are TGTGCCAGCAGCTTTGGGTATAGCGGGGCATTTCCCTACAATGAGCAGTTCTTC. Protein product: CASSFGYSGAFPYNEQFF. The J gene is TRBJ2-1, the V gene TRBV7-3, with TRBD2 matching 8 bases. This CDR3 spans 18 amino acids. Germline assignment: CDR1 SGHTA and CDR2 FQGTGA. With V trimmed by 3 bases and J by 2 bases, 12 bases remained unmatched.

The V call is TRBV27, the J call TRBJ1-2, with D perhaps matching TRBD1 (5 bases). Trimming removed 3 bases from V and 14 bases from J, with 19 bases in between. The CDR3 is made up of 13 amino acids. The germline V gene has CDR1 MNHEY and CDR2 SMNVEV (reference sequence). CDR3 sequence (DNA): TGTGCCAGCAGTTTCCGCCTAGCGGGGGGGTGGACCTTC. Translation gives CASSFRLAGGWTF.

The genes are TRBV3-1 (or the pseudogene TRBV3-2) and TRBJ1-2, with a possible D match to TRBD1 (6 bases). Trimming took off 1 base at V and 7 bases at J, with 13 bases between the two ends. The CDR3 spans 14 residues. Germline values: CDR1 LGHDT, CDR2 YNNKEL (reference sequence). The CDR3 spells CASSQAPTGSGYTF. The CDR3 region has the DNA TGTGCCAGCAGCCAAGCCCCGACAGGTTCTGGCTACACCTTC.

The chain recombines TRBV27 with TRBJ1-5, with TRBD1 matching 7 bases. Germline CDR1 MNHEY, CDR2 SMNVEV (reference sequence). There are 19 residues in the CDR3. V was clipped by 4 bases and J by 1 base; unmatched bases: 16. The CDR3 loop is CASSWLGGRGENSNQPQHF. DNA of the CDR3: TGTGCCAGCAGTTGGTTAGGGGGCCGGGGTGAAAACAGCAATCAGCCCCAGCATTTT.

The genes are TRBV27 and TRBJ2-7; no definite D call. Germline CDR1 reads MNHEY; CDR2 reads SMNVEV (reference sequence). CDR3 length equals 14 residues. Trimming left V 4 bases short and J 0 bases short, with 10 bases between. CDR3 DNA sequence: TGTGCCAGCAGTTCAGCGCGGAGCTCCTACGAGCAGTACTTC. Protein product: CASSSARSSYEQYF.

The CDR3 loop reads CASSQGQGTRSYTF. In nucleotides, the CDR3 is TGTGCCAGCAGCCAAGGGCAGGGGACAAGGAGCTACACCTTC. This chain uses TRBV3-1 (or the pseudogene TRBV3-2) with TRBJ1-2; D perhaps matches TRBD1 (6 bases). The CDR3 covers 14 residues. Germline CDR1 and CDR2: LGHDT and YNNKEL (reference sequence). Trimming pared 1 base from V and 9 bases from J, leaving 15 bases between.

The CDR3 bases are TGTGCCAGCAGTTACTCGCAGGCCGCCTGGCGCTATGGCTACACCTTC. Amino acids: CASSYSQAAWRYGYTF. V is TRBV6-5 and J is TRBJ1-2; D not certain. The V end was cut by 0 bases, the J end by 4 bases, with 15 bases between. Germline CDR1 MNHEY, CDR2 SVGAGI. There are 16 residues in the CDR3.

The CDR3 DNA reads as TGTGCCAGCAGCCCGAGTCCGAGCTCCTACGAGCAGTACTTC. Amino acid sequence: CASSPSPSSYEQYF. The rearrangement uses TRBV5-6 and TRBJ2-7, with unresolved D. CDR3 length equals 14 residues. Germline CDR1 and CDR2: SGHDT and YYEEEE. V was trimmed by 4 bases and J by 0 bases, leaving 11 bases between them.

There are a few counts of this clone. CDR3 residues: CASTRDKNHSPLHF. CDR3 coding DNA: TGTGCCAGCACCAGGGACAAAAACCATTCACCCCTCCACTTT. The V and J genes are TRBV28 and TRBJ1-6, with D possibly TRBD1 on 6 matching bases. CDR3 length: 14 residues. Trimming shortened V by 7 bases and J by 8 bases, and 15 bases separated the two germline ends. The germline V gene encodes CDR1 MDHEN and CDR2 SYDVKM. Drawing the rest from reference TRBV28 and TRBJ1-6, the complete variable domain is DVKVTQSSRYLVKRTGEKVFLECVQDMDHENMFWYRQDPGLGLRLIYFSYDVKMKEKGDIPEGYSVSREKKERFSLILESASTNQTSMYLCASTRDKNHSPLHFGNGTRLTVT.

The chain is built from TRBV5-1 and TRBJ2-5; 7 bases are a match to TRBD1. Trimming cost V 1 base and J 3 bases; bases outside gene matches: 6. Germline-derived CDR1 and CDR2 are SGHRS and YFSETQ. The CDR3 extends over 15 amino acids. Written as DNA, the CDR3 is TGCGCCAGCAGCTTGTCCGGACAGGCTAAAGAGACCCAGTACTTC. It encodes CASSLSGQAKETQYF.

The chain employs TRBV19 and TRBJ1-1, with D perhaps matching TRBD1 (6 bases). CDR3 size: 15 residues. V lost 7 bases, J lost 1 base, and 16 bases lay in between. CDR1 is LNHDA, CDR2 SQIVND, per germline (reference sequence). This CDR3 reads CASTSTGLRNTEAFF. CDR3 coding DNA: TGTGCCAGTACCTCCACAGGGCTCCGGAACACTGAAGCTTTCTTT.

This rearrangement joins TRBV7-9 to TRBJ1-2; 9 nucleotides align to TRBD1. In germline, CDR1 is SEHNR, CDR2 FQNEAQ (reference sequence). The V gene end was trimmed by 5 bases and the J gene end by 8 bases; junction bases not matched to a gene: 6. The CDR3 covers 13 residues. CDR3 region: CASSRGQGYGYTF. CDR3 nucleotides: TGTGCCAGCAGCCGGGGACAGGGATACGGCTACACCTTC. The variable domain in full, with the rest retrieved from reference TRBV7-9 and TRBJ1-2, is DTGVSQNPRHKITKRGQNVTFRCDPISEHNRLYWYRQTLGQGPEFLTYFQNEAQLEKSRLLSDRFSAERPKGSFSTLEIQRTEQGDSAMYLCASSRGQGYGYTFGSGTRLTVV.